This entry lists 30 T cell receptor beta chains sequenced from one sample in a study of cytomegalovirus exposure and HLA in healthy donors. Researchers ran the PCR with 60 Vbeta and 13 Jbeta primers. Data came from immunoSEQ multiplex PCR; TCRdb stores just in-frame clones and leaves some out. Here the sample spans roughly 100,000 clones, around 80% being singletons. The sample consisted of PBMCs. These TCRs come from a man younger than 35 in good health and CMV-seronegative.

This clone was detected only once. The genes are TRBV5-4 and TRBJ2-5; 9 bases fit TRBD1. The J call could be wrong; TRBJ2-7 is a better fit for the DNA end. There are 14 residues in the CDR3. Germline V gives CDR1 SGHNT, CDR2 YYREEE (reference sequence). The CDR3 coding sequence is TGTGCCAGCAGCATCGACAGGGGGAGATACGAGCAGTACTTC. Its translation is CASSIDRGRYEQYF.

V is TRBV5-1 and J is TRBJ2-1; possibly TRBD2 for D (6 bases). The V gene lost 5 bases and the J gene lost 7 bases, with 13 bases spanning the gap. This CDR3 contains 13 residues. Germline assignment: CDR1 SGHRS and CDR2 YFSETQ. CDR3 protein: CASRRLGQNEQFF. The CDR3 nucleotides are TGCGCCAGCAGGCGACTAGGCCAAAATGAGCAGTTCTTC.

This chain links TRBV28 with TRBJ2-3; 7 bases line up with TRBD2. Germline assignment: CDR1 MDHEN and CDR2 SYDVKM. The J segment lost 5 bases and the V segment lost 0 bases, leaving 5 bases of the junction unmatched. The CDR3 is made up of 15 amino acids. CDR3 sequence (DNA): TGTGCCAGCAGTTTATGGGGGAGGGCTGGAGATACGCAGTATTTT. Amino acid sequence: CASSLWGRAGDTQYF.

This clone has just one count. The rearrangement joins TRBV7-8 to TRBJ2-7, with a tentative D call TRBD1 (6 bases). Trimming removed 8 bases from V and 0 bases from J, with 11 bases in between. This CDR3 is built from 13 residues. Germline V gene data show CDR1 as SGHVS and CDR2 as FQNEAQ. CDR3 bases: TGTGCCAGCCAAAACAGGGTCTCCTACGAGCAGTACTTC. Its translation is CASQNRVSYEQYF.

The V and J genes are TRBV5-6 and TRBJ2-3; 7 bases fit TRBD1. V was clipped by 2 bases and J by 2 bases; unmatched bases: 8. Germline V gene lookup returns CDR1 SGHDT and CDR2 YYEEEE. The CDR3 is made up of 16 amino acids. CDR3 sequence reads: CASSFTGTDLTDTQYF. For the CDR3, the DNA is TGTGCCAGCAGCTTTACCGGGACAGACCTCACAGATACGCAGTATTTT.

V and J are TRBV28 and TRBJ1-5; D ambiguous. V was clipped by 2 bases and J by 1 base, with 9 bases between them. Germline V gene sequence: CDR1 MDHEN, CDR2 SYDVKM. The CDR3 is 15 residues long. CDR3 region: CASSLVEISNQPQHF. The CDR3 DNA reads as TGTGCCAGCAGTTTAGTCGAGATAAGCAATCAGCCCCAGCATTTT.

About this clone: The junction does not match germline at one end; this may be a read error. For the CDR3, the DNA is TGTGCCGGCAGCTTAGGGGCTAGCAATCAGCCCCAGCATTTT. As protein: CAGSLGASNQPQHF. The rearrangement joins TRBV7-2 to TRBJ1-5; TRBD1 is a possible D gene (5 bases). Germline V gene lookup returns CDR1 SGHTA and CDR2 FQGNSA. This CDR3 is 14 amino acids long.

The rearrangement joins TRBV5-6 to TRBJ1-5; no clear D. The CDR3 loop spans 16 amino acids. The V gene's germline CDR1 is SGHDT and CDR2 YYEEEE. Trimming removed 2 bases from V and 0 bases from J, with 12 bases in between. CDR3 coding DNA: TGTGCCAGCAGCTTTAGACAAGGTAATAGCAATCAGCCCCAGCATTTT. As protein: CASSFRQGNSNQPQHF.

The table lists this clone with a count of one. V usage is TRBV5-1 and J usage is TRBJ2-2; D call uncertain. The CDR3 runs 16 residues. Germline V CDR1 and CDR2: SGHRS, YFSETQ. Trimming took 1 base from V and 2 from J, leaving 12 bases between them. Here the CDR3 reads CASSLNSRSNTGELFF. As DNA, the CDR3 is TGCGCCAGCAGCTTGAACTCTCGGTCCAACACCGGGGAGCTGTTTTTT.

The genes are TRBV6-1 and TRBJ1-4; tentatively, D is TRBD1 (6 bases). This CDR3 is 13 amino acids long. Trimming removed 6 bases from V and 10 bases from J, with 15 bases in between. Germline CDR1 is MNHNS and CDR2 is SASEGT. CDR3 bases: TGTGCCAGCAGAGTTGGCAGGACAGCAAAACTGTTTTTT. This codes for CASRVGRTAKLFF.

The gene calls are TRBV4-3 and TRBJ1-2; no definite D call. The CDR3 extends over 15 amino acids. Germline loops: CDR1 LGHNA, CDR2 YSLEER. V gave up 1 base and J gave up 8 bases, with 17 bases separating them. In DNA, the CDR3 is TGCGCCAGCAGCCAAGCTCAGGCGGGCGCTGGCGGCTACACCTTC. Protein product: CASSQAQAGAGGYTF.

The chain has TRBV12-5 and TRBJ1-1; 10 positions agree with TRBD1. The germline V gene encodes CDR1 LGHNT and CDR2 FRNRAP. The ends lost 5 bases at V and 4 bases at J; junction bases unmatched: 4. The CDR3 sequence is 14 residues long. This chain's CDR3 is CASGGGQGFTEAFF. The CDR3 DNA is TGTGCTAGTGGTGGGGGACAGGGGTTCACTGAAGCTTTCTTT. Combining the CDR3 with reference TRBV12-5 and TRBJ1-1 gives the whole variable domain DARVTQTPRHKVTEMGQEVTMRCQPILGHNTVFWYRQTMMQGLELLAYFRNRAPLDDSGMPKDRFSAEMPDATLATLKIQPSEPRDSAVYFCASGGGQGFTEAFFGQGTRLTVV.

This chain joins TRBV6-5 and TRBJ1-1; D ambiguous. The CDR3 consists of 13 residues. V lost 1 base and J lost 3, with 6 bases in between. The germline gives CDR1 MNHEY, CDR2 SVGAGI. The CDR3 reads CASSYFLDTEAFF. The CDR3 DNA follows: TGTGCCAGCAGTTACTTCTTAGACACTGAAGCTTTCTTT.

The chain is built from TRBV7-7 and TRBJ2-2, with a possible D match to TRBD2 (6 bases). Germline assignment: CDR1 SSHAT and CDR2 FNYEAQ (reference sequence). This CDR3 has 13 residues. The germline V and J ends were trimmed by 5 bases and 13 bases, with 17 bases remaining between them. This CDR3 is CASSQAGTPGLFF. The CDR3 DNA reads TGTGCCAGCAGCCAGGCGGGGACCCCGGGGCTGTTTTTT.

The V and J genes are TRBV29-1 and TRBJ1-1, with TRBD1 matching over 9 bases. Losses at the gene ends were 2 bases for V and 6 bases for J; bases not matched to a gene: 10. The CDR3 has 15 residues. Germline V lookup: CDR1 SQVTM, CDR2 ANQGSEA. DNA of the CDR3: TGCAGCGTTGAAAATTTCGGACAGGGGAGGCCTGAAGCTTTCTTT. Encoded protein: CSVENFGQGRPEAFF.

The chain couples TRBV27 to TRBJ1-5; D possibly corresponds to TRBD1 (6 bases). Germline V gene lookup returns CDR1 MNHEY and CDR2 SMNVEV (reference sequence). V gave up 3 bases and J gave up 7 bases, with 10 bases separating them. CDR3 length: 13 residues. Written as DNA, the CDR3 is TGTGCCAGCAGTTTCAGGGGCGACCAGCCCCAGCATTTT. Protein product: CASSFRGDQPQHF.

Comments on this clone: Its ends do not fully match the called genes, so a read error is possible. This chain uses TRBV27 with TRBJ2-5, with D possibly matching TRBD1 (6 bases). Germline V gene data show CDR1 as MNHEY and CDR2 as SMNVEV (reference sequence). The CDR3 has 14 amino acids. CDR3 nucleotide sequence: TGTGCCAGCAGTCTATCACAGGGAGAAGAGACCCAGTACTTC. It translates to CASSLSQGEETQYF.

This chain uses TRBV6-1 with TRBJ1-1; the D gene is possibly TRBD1 (6 bases). V was clipped by 6 bases and J by 7 bases, with 15 bases between them. Germline V gene lookup returns CDR1 MNHNS and CDR2 SASEGT. There are 13 residues in the CDR3. The CDR3 is CASSKLRTVEAFF. The CDR3 DNA reads TGTGCCAGCAGCAAACTTCGGACAGTTGAAGCTTTCTTT.

J is TRBJ2-1 and V is TRBV7-9, with 8 bases aligning to TRBD2. The V and J ends lost 3 bases and 7 bases, in that order; junction bases with no gene match: 5. CDR1 and CDR2 from the germline V gene are SEHNR and FQNEAQ (reference sequence). The CDR3 spans 14 residues. CDR3 region: CASSLPGGRNEQFF. CDR3 coding DNA: TGTGCCAGCAGCTTGCCGGGAGGGCGTAATGAGCAGTTCTTC.

This chain uses TRBV2 with TRBJ1-1, with no clear D. CDR1 is SNHLY, CDR2 FYNNEI, per germline. The CDR3 loop spans 12 amino acids. V was shortened by 3 bases and J by 3 bases, with 5 bases between the two germline ends. CDR3 DNA sequence: TGTGCCAGCAGTGACGGGTACACTGAAGCTTTCTTT. It specifies CASSDGYTEAFF.

This clone occurred once. The chain uses TRBV27 and TRBJ1-5; 8 positions agree with TRBD1. The CDR3 sequence is 16 residues long. CDR1 and CDR2 from the germline V gene are MNHEY and SMNVEV (reference sequence). V lost 0 bases to trimming and J lost 4 bases; unmatched junction nucleotides: 5. The CDR3 region has the DNA TGTGCCAGCAGTTTATCAGGACAGGGTCATAATCAGCCCCAGCATTTT. Amino acid sequence: CASSLSGQGHNQPQHF.

The chain joins TRBV29-1 to TRBJ2-7; TRBD2 aligns across 9 bases. V shed 7 bases, J shed 3 bases, and the junction held 25 bases outside the gene matches. CDR1 is SQVTM, CDR2 ANQGSEA, per germline. The CDR3 runs to 19 residues. The chain's CDR3 is CSARGRIRSPSGTHYEQYF. As DNA, the CDR3 is TGCAGCGCCCGCGGGCGCATTAGGTCCCCTAGCGGGACACACTACGAGCAGTACTTC.

This chain connects TRBV13 to TRBJ2-1; the match to TRBD2 covers 10 bases. Germline CDR1 reads PRHDT; CDR2 reads FYEKMQ (reference sequence). The CDR3 runs 15 residues. V lost 5 bases to trimming and J lost 5 bases; unmatched junction nucleotides: 6. CDR3 DNA: TGTGCCAGCAGCCAATGGACTAGCGGAGACAATGAGCAGTTCTTC. This gives the protein CASSQWTSGDNEQFF.

V is TRBV18 and J is TRBJ1-2, with TRBD1 matching 8 bases. V shed 4 bases, J shed 6 bases, and the junction held 7 bases outside the gene matches. The length of the CDR3 is 14 residues. Germline lookup yields CDR1 KGHSH and CDR2 LQKENI. CDR3 protein: CASSLGQVPDGYTF. The CDR3 DNA is TGTGCCAGCTCACTGGGACAGGTCCCAGATGGCTACACCTTC.

The V call is TRBV7-8, the J call TRBJ2-2; possibly TRBD1 for D (5 bases). The V end lost 1 base, the J end lost 0 bases, and 9 bases lay between the germline ends. This CDR3 has 16 residues. Germline assignment: CDR1 SGHVS and CDR2 FQNEAQ. This CDR3 reads CASSLGGHSNTGELFF. CDR3 nucleotide sequence: TGTGCCAGCAGCTTAGGAGGACACTCGAACACCGGGGAGCTGTTTTTT. Full variable domain (missing parts from reference TRBV7-8 and TRBJ2-2): GAGVSQSPRYKVAKRGQDVALRCDPISGHVSLFWYQQALGQGPEFLTYFQNEAQLDKSGLPSDRFFAERPEGSVSTLKIQRTQQEDSAVYLCASSLGGHSNTGELFFGEGSRLTVL.

This clone was detected once. This chain links TRBV5-1 with TRBJ2-1, with 8 positions matching TRBD2. Germline loops: CDR1 SGHRS, CDR2 YFSETQ. CDR3 length: 14 residues. The V segment lost 4 bases and the J segment 6 bases; nucleotides outside the gene matches: 6. This CDR3 is CASSPPREVNEQFF. For the CDR3, the DNA is TGCGCCAGCAGCCCCCCGCGGGAGGTCAATGAGCAGTTCTTC.

The chain uses TRBV11-2 and TRBJ1-4; perhaps TRBD1 as D (6 bases). Per the germline V gene, CDR1 is SGHAT and CDR2 is FQNNGV. The CDR3 has 19 amino acids. Trimming left V 0 bases short and J 0 bases short, with 17 bases between. The CDR3 sequence is CASSLELGGVRATNEKLFF. The CDR3 DNA sequence: TGTGCCAGCAGCTTAGAATTAGGGGGTGTTCGTGCAACTAATGAAAAACTGTTTTTT.

The chain carries TRBV7-2 and TRBJ2-1; TRBD2 is a possible D gene (5 bases). CDR1 SGHTA and CDR2 FQGNSA come from the germline V gene. Trimming took off 5 bases at V and 9 bases at J, with 8 bases between the two ends. There are 11 residues in the CDR3. CDR3 sequence reads: CASSRAVEQFF. The CDR3 nucleotides read TGTGCCAGCAGCCGAGCGGTTGAGCAGTTCTTC.

In its sample, this clone was seen a few times. V usage is TRBV11-3 and J usage is TRBJ2-7; 7 bases align to TRBD1. Germline V gene lookup returns CDR1 SGHNT and CDR2 YENEEA. The CDR3 has 13 residues. Losses at the gene ends were 5 bases for V and 6 bases for J; bases not matched to a gene: 7. The CDR3 spells CASSRDSRSEQYF. The CDR3 bases are TGTGCCAGCAGCCGGGACAGCCGAAGCGAGCAGTACTTC.

The chain uses TRBV12-5 and TRBJ2-2, with 8 bases matching TRBD2. From germline, CDR1 is LGHNT and CDR2 FRNRAP. There are 14 residues in the CDR3. V dropped 8 bases and J dropped 4; count of bases not matched to a gene: 6. CDR3 amino acids: CASREGSTTGELFF. The CDR3 DNA sequence: TGTGCTAGTCGGGAGGGAAGTACCACCGGGGAGCTGTTTTTT. Together with reference TRBV12-5 and TRBJ2-2, the CDR3 gives the full variable domain: DARVTQTPRHKVTEMGQEVTMRCQPILGHNTVFWYRQTMMQGLELLAYFRNRAPLDDSGMPKDRFSAEMPDATLATLKIQPSEPRDSAVYFCASREGSTTGELFFGEGSRLTVL.